This is a list of T cell receptor beta chains from one sample in a study of T-cell reconstitution after alpha-beta-depleted transplantation in children. Using its own MiXCR run on the PCR reads, TCRdb lists one record per CDR3 protein. The sample carries roughly 500,000 distinct CDR3 sequences, approximately 12% recorded once. Sequenced material: PBMCs from the stem cell graft donor, taken from the stem cell graft. Source of these receptors: a human donor who donated a stem cell graft to a child with combined immunodeficiency. Both conserved end residues are part of each CDR3. D genes are given only for firm matches. Size tells how often a clone was seen (once, few, many) or the class of an expanded clone, and some rows leave it out.

d_gene: .
abundance: few
v_gene: TRBV6-1
CDR3aa: CASSEVFGPSNSPLHF

d_gene: TRBD1
abundance: .
v_gene: TRBV12-3/TRBV12-4
CDR3aa: CASSYPGQGRSEQYF

d_gene: .
abundance: many
v_gene: TRBV4-3
CDR3aa: CASSPTTSWDTQYF

d_gene: .
abundance: many
v_gene: TRBV7-3
CDR3aa: CASSSPPTDTQYF

d_gene: TRBD2
abundance: .
v_gene: TRBV2
CDR3aa: CASLSSGRAREQFF

d_gene: .
abundance: .
v_gene: TRBV12-3/TRBV12-4
CDR3aa: CASTHTTSRTDTQYF

d_gene: .
abundance: few
v_gene: TRBV12-5
CDR3aa: CASGAGTNYGYTF

d_gene: .
abundance: few
v_gene: TRBV2
CDR3aa: CASRTDHYNEQFF

d_gene: TRBD2
abundance: .
v_gene: TRBV7-8
CDR3aa: CASSPKRLAVSYNEQFF

d_gene: .
abundance: many
v_gene: TRBV18
CDR3aa: CASSPTTALNTEAFF

d_gene: .
abundance: few
v_gene: TRBV5-5
CDR3aa: CASSLEPDYGYTF

d_gene: TRBD2
abundance: many
v_gene: TRBV6-2/TRBV6-3
CDR3aa: CASSQAGGVGYEQFF

d_gene: .
abundance: .
v_gene: TRBV4-1
CDR3aa: CASSQDLFQLLAKNIQYF

d_gene: TRBD1
abundance: .
v_gene: TRBV6-2/TRBV6-3
CDR3aa: CASSHQTGAPDSPLHF

d_gene: TRBD2
abundance: few
v_gene: TRBV7-3
CDR3aa: CASSSPSTSGREREQFF

d_gene: .
abundance: .
v_gene: TRBV29-1
CDR3aa: CSVGRSLGPAGTDTQYF

d_gene: TRBD1
abundance: few
v_gene: TRBV5-6
CDR3aa: CASSLGGQGEEYEQYF

d_gene: .
abundance: .
v_gene: TRBV5-6
CDR3aa: CASSRLGIWGSSSYEQYF

d_gene: TRBD1
abundance: few
v_gene: TRBV4-3
CDR3aa: CASSPRQGNYEQYF

d_gene: .
abundance: .
v_gene: TRBV29-1
CDR3aa: CSVGQELYEQYF

d_gene: .
abundance: .
v_gene: TRBV6-5
CDR3aa: CASSPTGQYYGYTF

d_gene: .
abundance: .
v_gene: TRBV21-1
CDR3aa: CASSKLIKDRGFYNEQFF